This T cell receptor beta chain derives from a study of blood T cell repertoires in COVID-19 (TCRdb year 2020). For context, the study as a whole: For ImmuneRACE Cohort 3, a participant was defined as recovered based on two consecutive negative NP/OP PCR tests, clearance by a healthcare professional, or resolution of symptoms. The prospective study material was composed of cDNA or gDNA derived from T cells, B-cell-depleted T cells, or PBMCs. The sample metadata nearly always contained a de-identified subject ID, COVID-19 status, age in years and sex. Samples from collaborators originated in the United States, Italy and Spain and spanned both the acute and convalescent phases of COVID-19. HLA class I and class II types, where available, came from metadata supplied by the sample provider rather than from assay-based typing. The repertoires were released in a freely available public database meant as a resource for research on the immune response to SARS-CoV-2. Samples came from the ongoing ImmuneRACE study (first 160 participants) plus 1,254 subjects from 6 global collaborators. Subjects who had been exposed to COVID-19, were actively infected with it, or had recovered from it provided the deeply sampled blood TCRbeta repertoires that made up the dataset.

Enrolling through a virtual design, the prospective study's participants ranged in age from roughly 18 to 90 years and lived across some 23 United States geographic areas. Cohort assignment in the prospective study relied on participant-reported clinical history from a screening survey and a study questionnaire. In the prospective study, whole blood, serum and a nasopharyngeal or oropharyngeal swab were collected from each participant by mobile phlebotomists. Additional blood draws and questionnaires over an approximately two-month period could optionally be provided by prospective study participants. Prospective study blood samples were shipped either frozen or at room temperature before DNA extraction. Including the terminal cysteine and phenylalanine, the CDR3 comprises 12 residues. Only CDR3 DNA is held: 36 bases, read in frame from base 1. According to the germline V gene (reference sequence), CDR1 reads LNHDA and CDR2 reads SQIVND. V is pared back by 4 bases and J by 4 bases, with 8 bases lying between the germline termini.

TCRbeta CDR3 regions were amplified from genomic DNA using the immunoSEQ Assay, a bias-controlled multiplex PCR. As for the authors' bioinformatics: Within the assay, amplification of reference gene primers was used to estimate how many nucleated cells each sample contained. To quantify the absolute abundance of each unique TCRbeta CDR3 rearrangement, sequence reads were collapsed and filtered. For each sample, productive Simpson clonality was calculated by taking the square root of Simpson's diversity index across productive rearrangements. TCRdb carries this immuneACCESS record with in-frame sequences only. Its versions omit some clonotypes, under half of them owing to an unresolved V gene in the studies checked, with the rest unexplained. The V and J calls and clone size come from that table; D and trimming were worked out from the DNA. Here the sample has approximately 250,000 clones; roughly 91% occur a single time. Together, the top ten hold approximately 2% of the sample.

General findings and caveats noted by the study authors: The amount of clinical and demographic metadata varied by source and participant and was provided uncurated.

In regard to this clone: Its antigen target is currently unknown. The record has no base qualities; no much larger clone is one base away.

Recombination linked TRBV19 to TRBJ2-7; TRBD1 is a possible D gene, resting on 6 matching bases. The specimen sequenced was PBMCs or T cells enriched from blood (not recorded which). The TCR was taken from an older woman in a cohort exposed to, infected with or recovered from COVID-19 (not recorded which). The nucleotide sequence is given as TGTGCCAGTAGTAGGACAGAGTACGAGCAGTACTTC. This codes for CASSRTEYEQYF.